Listed here are 28 T cell receptor beta chains from one sample, sequenced in a study of human T cells and chemical hapten exposure. TCRdb ran MiXCR on the RACE reads and lists one entry per CDR3 protein. The data hold under 450,000 distinct CDR3 sequences, with about 4.4% observed a single time. Time point described: patch test 1, 2 weeks after DPC sensitization. The treatment denotes: therapeutic diphenylcyclopropenone sensitization with weekly scalp DPC. The sample was whole blood, taken in connection with sensitization to the hapten diphenylcyclopropenone (DPC). All receptors come from a woman in her forties or fifties with alopecia areata. Some clones in this sample may be carry-over from other donors' samples.

This clonotype came up many times. The chain uses TRBV7-6 and TRBJ1-2; 9 bases line up with TRBD1. V shed 5 bases and J 4 bases; nucleotides not matched to a gene: 5. This CDR3 has 14 amino acids. Germline lookup yields CDR1 SGHVS and CDR2 FNYEAQ. In nucleotides, the CDR3 is TGTGCCAGCAGCAGGGACAGGGAGAGCTATGGCTACACCTTC. Translated: CASSRDRESYGYTF.

The chain is built from TRBV5-1 and TRBJ2-3, with D perhaps matching TRBD2 (5 bases). Trimming cost V 0 bases and J 0 bases, with 8 bases left between them. Germline loops: CDR1 SGHRS, CDR2 YFSETQ. This CDR3 is 15 amino acids long. The CDR3 loop reads CASSLEGVSTDTQYF. The CDR3 bases are TGCGCCAGCAGCTTGGAGGGAGTTAGCACAGATACGCAGTATTTT.

This clonotype appeared many times. J is TRBJ2-1 and V is TRBV6-5; tentatively, D is TRBD2 (6 bases). V was clipped by 6 bases and J by 6 bases, with 15 bases between them. CDR3 length equals 14 residues. Per the germline V gene, CDR1 is MNHEY and CDR2 is SVGAGI. This CDR3 reads CASSHGTFPNEQFF. The CDR3 nucleotides are TGTGCCAGCAGCCACGGGACTTTTCCCAATGAGCAGTTCTTC.

This clonotype was picked up many times. The DNA for the CDR3 is TGTGCCAGCAGTACAACAGGGGAACAGCCCCAGCATTTT. This sequence encodes CASSTTGEQPQHF. The V call is TRBV12-3 or TRBV12-4, the J call TRBJ1-5, with 7 bases aligning to TRBD1. This CDR3 contains 13 residues. V shed 5 bases, J shed 7 bases, and the junction held 5 bases outside the gene matches.

In this sample, this clonotype turned up many times. The CDR3 region is CSVEELDTDTGELFF. The CDR3 coding sequence is TGCAGCGTTGAAGAGTTAGACACGGACACCGGGGAGCTGTTTTTT. The J gene is TRBJ2-2, the V gene TRBV29-1; D uncertain. This CDR3 comprises 15 residues. Trimming cost V 0 bases and J 3 bases, with 11 bases left between them. Germline assignment: CDR1 SQVTM and CDR2 ANQGSEA.

This clonotype occurred a few times. V gene TRBV4-2 combines with J gene TRBJ2-3; D is unresolved. From germline, CDR1 is LGHNA and CDR2 YNFKEQ. V was clipped by 0 bases and J by 0 bases, with 7 bases between them. This CDR3 is 15 amino acids long. In nucleotides, the CDR3 is TGTGCCAGCAGCCAAGATCCGAAGAGCACAGATACGCAGTATTTT. The encoded protein is CASSQDPKSTDTQYF.

V and J are TRBV2 and TRBJ1-2; 10 positions match TRBD1. Germline CDR1 is SNHLY and CDR2 is FYNNEI. The junction had 5 bases not matched to a gene; V was cut back by 4 bases and J by 6 bases. The CDR3 spans 14 residues. The CDR3 here is CASSGVTGGDGYTF. DNA of the CDR3: TGTGCCAGCAGTGGTGTGACAGGGGGCGATGGCTACACCTTC.

This clonotype occurred a few times. V is TRBV20-1 and J is TRBJ1-1; D is uncertain. V was clipped by 6 bases and J by 1 base, with 9 bases between them. The CDR3 extends over 12 amino acids. Germline V gene sequence: CDR1 DFQATT, CDR2 SNEGSKA (reference sequence). Written as DNA, the CDR3 is TGCAGTGCCGAACACGGGAACACTGAAGCTTTCTTT. Translated, it gives CSAEHGNTEAFF.

This clonotype appeared many times. The chain recombines TRBV3-1 with TRBJ1-1; TRBD1 might be the D (5 bases). The CDR3 length is 14 residues. V shed 2 bases and J shed 0 bases, with 7 bases lying between them. Germline CDR1 LGHDT, CDR2 YNNKEL (reference sequence). As DNA, the CDR3 is TGTGCCAGCAGCCAACCAGGGTTGAACACTGAAGCTTTCTTT. Encoded protein: CASSQPGLNTEAFF.

This clonotype was seen ten or more times. V gene TRBV11-2 combines with J gene TRBJ2-1; TRBD2 agrees at 10 bases. The V gene end was trimmed by 1 base and the J gene end by 0 bases; junction bases not matched to a gene: 12. The CDR3 consists of 20 residues. Germline V gene sequence: CDR1 SGHAT, CDR2 FQNNGV. CDR3 amino acids: CASSLGGPGLAVSSYNEQFF. Written as DNA, the CDR3 is TGTGCCAGCAGCTTAGGGGGCCCTGGACTAGCGGTTAGCTCCTACAATGAGCAGTTCTTC.

This clonotype was seen a handful of times. The genes are TRBV6-2 or TRBV6-3 and TRBJ1-1; no definite D call. CDR3 length: 15 residues. Trimming shortened V by 2 bases and J by 0 bases, and 10 bases separated the two germline ends. CDR1 and CDR2 from the germline V gene are MNHEY and SVGEGT. CDR3 amino acids: CASSYRRLMNTEAFF. Written as DNA, the CDR3 is TGTGCCAGCAGTTACCGGCGGCTAATGAACACTGAAGCTTTCTTT.

This clonotype came up many times. V and J are TRBV27 and TRBJ1-2; D perhaps matches TRBD1 (6 bases). The CDR3 length is 16 residues. Trimming took 3 bases from V and 2 from J, leaving 16 bases between them. Per the germline V gene, CDR1 is MNHEY and CDR2 is SMNVEV (reference sequence). The CDR3 DNA follows: TGTGCCAGCAGTTTCGGTCCGGGACAACTGAACTATGGCTACACCTTC. Translated: CASSFGPGQLNYGYTF.

This clonotype was counted at least ten times. The genes are TRBV12-3 or TRBV12-4 and TRBJ1-4, with a tentative D call TRBD1 (5 bases). This CDR3 spans 16 amino acids. Trimming removed 6 bases from V and 6 bases from J, with 20 bases in between. The CDR3 region is CASSTGTPATHEKLFF. In DNA, the CDR3 is TGTGCCAGCAGCACCGGGACTCCGGCAACCCATGAAAAACTGTTTTTT.

This clonotype turned up a few times. The junction shows a germline mismatch at one end, possibly a read error. The chain couples TRBV5-4 to TRBJ2-3; TRBD2 matches 8 bases. Germline CDR1 is SGHNT and CDR2 is YYREEE (reference sequence). The CDR3 length is 14 residues. The CDR3 DNA follows: TGTGCCAGCAGTCCCGATAATACCTATAGCGGGACCGATTTT. It is translated as CASSPDNTYSGTDF.

This clonotype was counted ten times or more. The chain has TRBV20-1 and TRBJ2-3; D may be TRBD1 (6 bases). This CDR3 is built from 13 residues. In germline, CDR1 is DFQATT, CDR2 SNEGSKA (reference sequence). The germline V and J ends were trimmed by 0 bases and 6 bases, with 10 bases remaining between them. The CDR3 DNA reads TGCAGTGCTAGAGACACAGGGTTGGATACGCAGTATTTT. This codes for CSARDTGLDTQYF.

CDR3 coding DNA: TGTGCCAGCAGCCAAGGTCACAGGTCCTACGAGCAGTACTTC. It encodes CASSQGHRSYEQYF. This sequence joins TRBV7-8 and TRBJ2-7; maybe TRBD1 (5 bases). Germline values: CDR1 SGHVS, CDR2 FQNEAQ. V lost 5 bases to trimming and J lost 1 base, with 12 bases between them. CDR3 size: 14 residues.

The rearrangement joins TRBV7-9 to TRBJ2-7; a possible D gene is TRBD2 (5 bases). In germline, CDR1 is SEHNR, CDR2 FQNEAQ (reference sequence). The CDR3 contains 15 residues. The V and J ends lost 4 bases and 0 bases respectively, with 13 bases between them. CDR3 nucleotides: TGTGCCAGCAGCTCGACCGGACGGGGCTCCTACGAGCAGTACTTC. It codes for CASSSTGRGSYEQYF.

V is TRBV13 and J is TRBJ2-2, with 9 bases identical to TRBD1. V gave up 8 bases and J gave up 6 bases; unmatched junction bases: 1. In germline, CDR1 is PRHDT, CDR2 FYEKMQ (reference sequence). The CDR3 extends over 12 amino acids. CDR3 sequence: CASGQGSGELFF. In nucleotides, the CDR3 is TGTGCCAGCGGACAGGGGTCCGGGGAGCTGTTTTTT.

This clonotype was detected ten times or more. The chain joins TRBV6-2 or TRBV6-3 to TRBJ2-2; perhaps D is TRBD1 or TRBD2 (5 bases each). V gave up 10 bases and J gave up 0 bases, with 12 bases separating them. Germline loops: CDR1 MNHEY, CDR2 SVGEGT. CDR3 length: 14 residues. The CDR3 DNA follows: TGTGCCATTCCGGGGACCGCGAACACCGGGGAGCTGTTTTTT. It codes for CAIPGTANTGELFF.

This clonotype was picked up many times. The chain links TRBV20-1 to TRBJ2-1; D is possibly TRBD1 or TRBD2 (6 bases each). V lost 0 bases to trimming and J lost 0 bases, with 12 bases between them. Germline CDR1 is DFQATT and CDR2 is SNEGSKA (reference sequence). This CDR3 is 16 amino acids long. CDR3 nucleotide sequence: TGCAGTGCTAGAGATCGGAGGGGGAGCTCCTACAATGAGCAGTTCTTC. Amino acids: CSARDRRGSSYNEQFF.

In its sample, this clonotype was seen a few times. The chain combines TRBV20-1 with TRBJ2-1, with TRBD2 identical over 10 bases. The length of the CDR3 is 15 residues. Unmatched junction bases numbered 5, after V lost 6 bases and J lost 0 bases. From germline, CDR1 is DFQATT and CDR2 SNEGSKA (reference sequence). The CDR3 region has the DNA TGCAGTGCCTCTAGCGGGAGAAGCTCCTACAATGAGCAGTTCTTC. Its protein product is CSASSGRSSYNEQFF.

Details on this clonotype: A much larger clone differs from this one at a single base, so this may be a read error. This chain's CDR3 is CASSSSSGSGDTPYF. CDR3 in DNA: TGTGCCAGCAGCTCTTCTAGTGGAAGTGGAGATACGCCGTATTTT. The J gene is TRBJ2-3, the V gene TRBV7-9; D is unclear. The length of the CDR3 is 15 residues. Per the germline V gene, CDR1 is SEHNR and CDR2 is FQNEAQ (reference sequence).

This clonotype was counted many times. V usage is TRBV12-3 or TRBV12-4 and J usage is TRBJ1-1; D remains ambiguous. V gave up 4 bases and J gave up 5 bases, with 8 bases separating them. This CDR3 region has 12 residues. CDR3 region: CASSWGQTEAFF. The CDR3 coding sequence is TGTGCCAGCAGTTGGGGTCAAACTGAAGCTTTCTTT.

This clonotype was recorded many times. This sequence joins TRBV12-3 or TRBV12-4 and TRBJ1-6; a possible D gene is TRBD1 (6 bases). This CDR3 is 14 amino acids long. The V and J ends lost 3 bases and 8 bases respectively, with 11 bases between them. CDR3 protein: CASSFGQGHSPLHF. The CDR3 nucleotides read TGTGCCAGCAGTTTTGGGCAGGGGCATTCACCCCTCCACTTT.

This clonotype has ten or more counts. V and J are TRBV5-1 and TRBJ2-3; 10 nucleotides agree with TRBD2. There are 14 residues in the CDR3. After removal of 5 bases from V and 5 bases from J, the junction contained 5 bases not matched to a gene. The V gene's germline CDR1 is SGHRS and CDR2 YFSETQ. The CDR3 DNA is TGCGCCAGCAGAGGGACTAGCGACCGAGATACGCAGTATTTT. It is translated as CASRGTSDRDTQYF.

Only a few counts were recorded for this clonotype. The chain joins TRBV12-3 or TRBV12-4 to TRBJ1-1, with 8 bases aligning to TRBD1. V was pared by 8 bases and J by 8 bases, with 13 bases of the junction left unmatched. There are 14 residues in the CDR3. The CDR3 spells CASGRDRFDPEAFF. The CDR3 nucleotides read TGTGCCAGCGGCAGGGACAGGTTCGATCCCGAAGCTTTCTTT.

This chain links TRBV27 with TRBJ2-7, with D perhaps assigned TRBD1 or TRBD2 (5 bases each). Per germline, CDR1 MNHEY and CDR2 SMNVEV (reference sequence). The CDR3 spans 14 residues. The V and J ends lost 5 bases and 4 bases respectively, with 15 bases between them. In nucleotides, the CDR3 is TGTGCCAGCAGTCTACCGGGACGTTGGTACGAGCAGTACTTC. This translates into CASSLPGRWYEQYF.

This clonotype was detected many times. This chain links TRBV6-5 with TRBJ2-7; TRBD2 might be the D (6 bases). The CDR3 runs 15 residues. V lost 0 bases and J lost 3, with 12 bases in between. Germline CDR1 and CDR2: MNHEY and SVGAGI. Here the CDR3 DNA reads TGTGCCAGCAGTTACTCGGGGCTAGCGTTCTACGAGCAGTACTTC. Its translation: CASSYSGLAFYEQYF.